These 16 T cell receptor beta chains were sequenced from one sample in a study of cytomegalovirus exposure and HLA in healthy donors. Vbeta (60) and Jbeta (13) primers were used in the PCR. Generated by immunoSEQ multiplex PCR, the TCRdb table keeps only in-frame clones and is missing some. With some 80,000 clones in the sample, the ten largest clones hold roughly an eighth. The source material was PBMCs. The receptors originated from a man in his fifties in good health and CMV-seropositive.

The chain employs TRBV5-1 and TRBJ2-1; weak D call: TRBD2 (6 bases). The V end was cut by 4 bases, the J end by 9 bases, with 17 bases between. The CDR3 is 14 residues long. CDR1 is SGHRS, CDR2 YFSETQ, per germline. The CDR3: CASSTTWDSPEQFF. The CDR3 DNA sequence: TGCGCCAGCAGCACGACCTGGGACTCTCCTGAGCAGTTCTTC.

The rearrangement uses TRBV7-3 and TRBJ1-2; D may be TRBD1 (5 bases). The CDR3 totals 13 residues. CDR1 and CDR2 (germline): SGHTA, FQGTGA. Between the trimmed V and J ends, which lost 3 bases and 1 base, there was a span of 6 bases. The CDR3 here is CASSFDSNYGYTF. CDR3 coding DNA: TGTGCCAGCAGCTTTGACAGTAACTATGGCTACACCTTC.

The chain carries TRBV5-1 and TRBJ1-2, with D maybe TRBD1 (6 bases). Trimming shortened V by 0 bases and J by 7 bases, and 10 bases separated the two germline ends. This CDR3 has 13 amino acids. From germline, CDR1 is SGHRS and CDR2 YFSETQ. CDR3: CASSLELGGGYTF. As DNA, the CDR3 is TGCGCCAGCAGCTTGGAATTAGGGGGTGGCTACACCTTC.

A word on this clone: A read error may account for a junction end that differs from germline. The rearrangement joins TRBV5-1 to TRBJ1-1; the D is unclear. Germline lookup yields CDR1 SGHRS and CDR2 YFSETQ. The length of the CDR3 is 13 residues. The CDR3 region has the DNA TGCGCCAGCAGCGCGAATACGAACCCTGAAGCTTTCTTT. Amino acid sequence: CASSANTNPEAFF. The variable domain in full, with the rest retrieved from reference TRBV5-1 and TRBJ1-1, is KAGVTQTPRYLIKTRGQQVTLSCSPISGHRSVSWYQQTPGQGLQFLFEYFSETQRNKGNFPGRFSGRQFSNSRSEMNVSTLELGDSALYLCASSANTNPEAFFGQGTRLTVV.

This sequence joins TRBV18 and TRBJ1-2; 9 bases map to TRBD1. The CDR3 totals 14 residues. CDR1 is KGHSH, CDR2 LQKENI, per germline. J lost 5 bases, V lost 2 bases, and 3 bases had no gene match. In nucleotides, the CDR3 is TGTGCCAGCTCACCAGGGGGACAGGGTTATGGCTACACCTTC. Translation gives CASSPGGQGYGYTF.

This chain connects TRBV6-1 to TRBJ2-7, with D possibly TRBD2 on 5 matching bases. The CDR3 is 14 amino acids. Trimming removed 4 bases at V and 3 bases at J, with 13 bases between. Germline CDR1 MNHNS, CDR2 SASEGT. CDR3 sequence reads: CASSGTGKFYEQYF. The CDR3 region has the DNA TGTGCCAGCAGTGGGACTGGAAAATTCTACGAGCAGTACTTC.

This chain links TRBV6-5 with TRBJ1-2; D may be TRBD1 (5 bases). The germline V and J ends were trimmed by 2 bases and 7 bases, with 11 bases remaining between them. The CDR3 runs to 13 residues. Per germline, CDR1 MNHEY and CDR2 SVGAGI. CDR3 DNA sequence: TGTGCCAGCAGTTACGTCGGGGGGAGTGGCTACACCTTC. It translates to CASSYVGGSGYTF.

The chain has TRBV6-5 and TRBJ2-2; D is perhaps TRBD1 (6 bases). CDR1 and CDR2 from the germline V gene are MNHEY and SVGAGI. V shed 7 bases and J shed 2 bases, with 11 bases lying between them. This CDR3 contains 14 residues. This chain's CDR3 is CASNTDRNTGELFF. The DNA for the CDR3 is TGTGCCAGCAACACGGACAGAAACACCGGGGAGCTGTTTTTT.

The chain recombines TRBV18 with TRBJ2-3; 9 bases are a match to TRBD2. The ends lost 6 bases at V and 5 bases at J; junction bases unmatched: 12. In germline, CDR1 is KGHSH, CDR2 LQKENI. There are 16 residues in the CDR3. The CDR3 spells CASSFLSGRSGDTQYF. The CDR3 nucleotides are TGTGCCAGCTCCTTTCTTAGCGGGAGAAGTGGAGATACGCAGTATTTT.

The chain employs TRBV7-9 and TRBJ2-7; TRBD1 aligns across 9 bases. Per the germline V gene, CDR1 is SEHNR and CDR2 is FQNEAQ (reference sequence). The CDR3 covers 15 residues. The J segment lost 5 bases and the V segment lost 5 bases, leaving 10 bases of the junction unmatched. DNA of the CDR3: TGTGCCAGCAGCATCAGATACAGGGGGCGGGACGAGCAGTACTTC. This translates into CASSIRYRGRDEQYF. Looking up the rest from reference TRBV7-9 and TRBJ2-7 gives the full variable domain: DTGVSQNPRHKITKRGQNVTFRCDPISEHNRLYWYRQTLGQGPEFLTYFQNEAQLEKSRLLSDRFSAERPKGSFSTLEIQRTEQGDSAMYLCASSIRYRGRDEQYFGPGTRLTVT.

This chain links TRBV29-1 with TRBJ1-1; possible D gene TRBD1, 6 bases. This CDR3 region has 14 residues. Germline-derived CDR1 and CDR2 are SQVTM and ANQGSEA. V was trimmed by 1 base and J by 4 bases, leaving 13 bases between them. CDR3 region: CSVEVGATSTEAFF. For the CDR3, the DNA is TGCAGCGTTGAAGTGGGGGCGACTTCCACTGAAGCTTTCTTT. The full variable domain, with the rest looked up from reference TRBV29-1 and TRBJ1-1, is SAVISQKPSRDICQRGTSLTIQCQVDSQVTMMFWYRQQPGQSLTLIATANQGSEATYESGFVIDKFPISRPNLTFSTLTVSNMSPEDSSIYLCSVEVGATSTEAFFGQGTRLTVV.

The V call is TRBV6-5, the J call TRBJ1-2; no definite D call. This CDR3 contains 14 residues. V was clipped by 6 bases and J by 5 bases, with 16 bases between them. CDR1 and CDR2 from the germline V gene are MNHEY and SVGAGI. CDR3 in DNA: TGTGCCAGCAGCCAACAGAGATCGCGTTATGGCTACACCTTC. Its translation: CASSQQRSRYGYTF.

The chain joins TRBV19 to TRBJ1-6; a weak D match, TRBD1 (6 bases). The CDR3 loop spans 15 amino acids. The V gene's germline CDR1 is LNHDA and CDR2 SQIVND (reference sequence). The V and J ends lost 11 bases and 3 bases respectively, with 17 bases between them. CDR3 DNA: TGTGCCGCCCGTGAAACAGGGAACTATAATTCACCCCTCCACTTT. Translation gives CAARETGNYNSPLHF.

The rearrangement links TRBV2 to TRBJ2-5; no definite D call. Germline lookup yields CDR1 SNHLY and CDR2 FYNNEI. V was cut by 1 base and J by 4 bases, with 10 bases left in between. The CDR3 runs to 14 residues. CDR3 loop: CASSEVPGGETQYF. In nucleotides, the CDR3 is TGTGCCAGCAGTGAAGTTCCGGGTGGAGAGACCCAGTACTTC.

V gene TRBV2 combines with J gene TRBJ2-2; possible D gene TRBD2, 7 bases. This CDR3 spans 15 amino acids. Germline V gene data show CDR1 as SNHLY and CDR2 as FYNNEI. Trimming stripped 5 bases from V and 4 bases from J, with 14 bases between. In nucleotides, the CDR3 is TGTGCCAGCAGTTTCGAGGGGGGGACCACCGGGGAGCTGTTTTTT. It specifies CASSFEGGTTGELFF.

The chain carries TRBV6-1 and TRBJ1-5; TRBD1 matches at 7 bases. V lost 2 bases and J lost 4; bases outside the gene matches: 2. This CDR3 spans 14 amino acids. The germline V gene has CDR1 MNHNS and CDR2 SASEGT. The CDR3 here is CASSEFRGNQPQHF. CDR3 coding DNA: TGTGCCAGCAGTGAATTCAGGGGGAATCAGCCCCAGCATTTT.